Listed below are T cell receptor beta chains from one sample, sequenced in a study of OX40 agonist ivuxolimab in advanced cancers. The method was immunoSEQ multiplex PCR; TCRdb's version includes in-frame clones alone and lacks a portion of them. The sample includes about 40,000 clones, approximately 80% of them seen just once. Here the sequenced sample was CD4+ or CD8+ T cells sorted from blood, taken in a trial of the OX40 agonist ivuxolimab. The receptor set was obtained from an adult with an advanced solid tumor such as melanoma, head and neck, liver or kidney cancer. Both conserved end residues are part of each CDR3. Each record gives: clone size, J gene, V gene, D gene, CDR3 DNA, CDR3 protein. A D gene is named only where the DNA matches it firmly. Not all rows give a size; the values are once, few, many and, for expanded clones, a class.

>-|TRBJ1-1|TRBV19|-
TGTGCCAGTAGTCTTGGCGGGAGGGGCACTGAAGCTTTCTTT
CASSLGGRGTEAFF
>-|TRBJ1-2|TRBV6-1|-
TGTGCCAGCAGTCATGACAGGACGATTAACTATGGCTACACCTTC
CASSHDRTINYGYTF
>-|TRBJ2-1|TRBV7-6|TRBD2
TGTGCCAGCAGCTTAGGAGGACTAGGTATGTTCTTC
CASSLGGLGMFF
>-|TRBJ2-1|TRBV7-9|-
TGTGCCAGCAGCTTAGGGCTGGCCGTGGTTACAAATGAGCAGTTCTTC
CASSLGLAVVTNEQFF
>-|TRBJ2-1|TRBV19|-
TGTGCCAGTAGTATAACGTCTCGGGATTTACTATACAATGAGCAGTTCTTC
CASSITSRDLLYNEQFF
>medium-sized|TRBJ1-5|TRBV6-1|-
TGTGCCAGCAGCCAGGAGGACGACGAAACGGTTCAGCATTTT
CASSQEDDETVQHF
>few|TRBJ2-2|TRBV5-4|-
TGTGCCAGCAGCCGACGGGACACCGGGGAGCTGTTTTTT
CASSRRDTGELFF
>once|TRBJ2-2|TRBV19|TRBD2
TGTGCCAGTAGTATAGATCGCGGGACTAGCGGGGCCCGCCGGGCCGGGGAGCTGTTTTTT
CASSIDRGTSGARRAGELFF
>few|TRBJ1-5|TRBV6-1|-
TGTGCCAGCAGTCTCCCAGGCACCAATCAGCCCCAGCATTTT
CASSLPGTNQPQHF
>-|TRBJ1-5|TRBV27|-
TGTGCCAGCAGTTTGAACACTAACAATCAGCCCCAGCATTTT
CASSLNTNNQPQHF
>-|TRBJ2-2|TRBV30|TRBD2
TGTGCCTGGAGTTGGACTAGCGATCCCGGGGAGCTGTTTTTT
CAWSWTSDPGELFF
>-|TRBJ1-1|TRBV28|-
TGTGCCAGCAGTCCCAATACAGGGTTAACTGAAGCTTTCTTT
CASSPNTGLTEAFF
>-|TRBJ2-7|TRBV27|-
TGTGCCAGCAGGGGGATGGCAGGAGACTCCTACGAGCAGTACTTC
CASRGMAGDSYEQYF
>-|TRBJ2-1|TRBV30|-
TGTGCCTGGAGTGTAGGTAGCGGAAGTAATGAGCAGTTCTTC
CAWSVGSGSNEQFF
>-|TRBJ1-2|TRBV27|-
TGTGCCAGCAGTTCTCAGGGGAACTATGGCTACACCTTC
CASSSQGNYGYTF
>-|TRBJ2-7|TRBV6-5|-
TGTGCCAGCAGTTACTCGAGTGGCGGCTCCTACGAGCAGTACTTC
CASSYSSGGSYEQYF
>-|TRBJ2-1|TRBV27|TRBD2
TGTGCCAGCAGCCGGCCTACTAGCGGGGGGACCTCCTACAATGAGCAGTTCTTC
CASSRPTSGGTSYNEQFF